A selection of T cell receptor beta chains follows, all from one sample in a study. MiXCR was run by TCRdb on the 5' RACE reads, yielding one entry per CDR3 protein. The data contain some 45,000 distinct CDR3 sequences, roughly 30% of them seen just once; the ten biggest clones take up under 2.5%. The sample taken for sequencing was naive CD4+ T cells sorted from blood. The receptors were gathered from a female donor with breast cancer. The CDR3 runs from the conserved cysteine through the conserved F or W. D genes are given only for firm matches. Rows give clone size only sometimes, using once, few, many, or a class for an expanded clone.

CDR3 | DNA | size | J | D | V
CSARVGGAAADTQYF | TGCAGTGCTAGAGTCGGGGGAGCCGCAGCAGATACGCAGTATTTT | - | TRBJ2-3 | - | TRBV20-1
CASSERTSGSYEQYF | TGTGCCAGCAGTGAAAGGACTAGCGGGTCCTACGAGCAGTACTTC | - | TRBJ2-7 | TRBD2 | TRBV6-1
CASSLRGTGDNEQFF | TGTGCCAGCAGCTTGAGGGGGACAGGAGACAATGAGCAGTTCTTC | - | TRBJ2-1 | TRBD1 | TRBV7-2
CASSLVGFRGDTQYF | TGTGCCAGCAGCTTAGTAGGTTTCAGGGGAGATACGCAGTATTTT | - | TRBJ2-3 | - | TRBV7-2
CASSQRGGNEQYF | TGCGCCAGCAGCCAAAGGGGAGGGAACGAGCAGTACTTC | - | TRBJ2-7 | TRBD2 | TRBV4-3
CASSAELAASTDTQYF | TGTGCCAGCAGTGCCGAACTAGCGGCAAGCACAGATACGCAGTATTTT | - | TRBJ2-3 | TRBD2 | TRBV25-1
CASSGQGANTGELFF | TGTGCCAGCAGCGGACAGGGCGCGAACACCGGGGAGCTGTTTTTT | few | TRBJ2-2 | TRBD1 | TRBV7-3
CASSYSPADGDYEQYF | TGTGCCAGCAGTTACTCGCCCGCCGACGGAGACTACGAGCAGTACTTC | - | TRBJ2-7 | - | TRBV6-2/TRBV6-3
CASRVGFSSDTQYF | TGCGCCAGCAGGGTAGGGTTTAGTTCAGATACGCAGTATTTT | few | TRBJ2-3 | - | TRBV5-1
CASSLDRTKNIQYF | TGTGCCAGCAGCTTAGATCGGACGAAAAACATTCAGTACTTC | - | TRBJ2-4 | - | TRBV7-8
CASSSTGTSGMQSEQFF | TGCGCCAGCAGCTCTACCGGGACTAGCGGGATGCAAAGTGAGCAGTTCTTC | many | TRBJ2-1 | TRBD2 | TRBV5-1
CASSLVKGSEDTQYF | TGTGCCAGCAGCTTAGTGAAGGGGAGTGAAGATACGCAGTATTTT | - | TRBJ2-3 | - | TRBV11-2
CAWTTGGEAGANVLTF | TGTGCCTGGACCACCGGGGGGGAGGCTGGGGCCAACGTCCTGACTTTC | - | TRBJ2-6 | TRBD2 | TRBV30
CASSLQSGQHEKLFF | TGCGCCAGCAGCTTGCAATCGGGACAGCATGAAAAACTGTTTTTT | - | TRBJ1-4 | TRBD1 | TRBV5-1
CASRGNSYNEQFF | TGTGCCAGCAGAGGGAATTCCTACAATGAGCAGTTCTTC | many | TRBJ2-1 | - | TRBV12-3/TRBV12-4
CASSQVPRGGYYNEQFF | TGTGCCAGCAGCCAAGTCCCCAGGGGAGGTTACTACAATGAGCAGTTCTTC | many | TRBJ2-1 | - | TRBV4-2
CASRLLTGFGYTF | TGTGCCAGCAGGCTTCTTACGGGGTTTGGCTACACCTTC | many | TRBJ1-2 | - | TRBV7-9
CSAREGPANTGELFF | TGCAGTGCTAGAGAAGGTCCCGCGAACACCGGGGAGCTGTTTTTT | few | TRBJ2-2 | - | TRBV20-1
CAMGQGLGEQYF | TGTGCCATGGGACAGGGATTGGGCGAGCAGTACTTC | few | TRBJ2-7 | TRBD1 | TRBV2
CASSLVAGRKITTGELFF | TGTGCCAGCAGTTTAGTAGCGGGACGCAAGATTACCACCGGGGAGCTGTTTTTT | - | TRBJ2-2 | TRBD2 | TRBV12-3/TRBV12-4